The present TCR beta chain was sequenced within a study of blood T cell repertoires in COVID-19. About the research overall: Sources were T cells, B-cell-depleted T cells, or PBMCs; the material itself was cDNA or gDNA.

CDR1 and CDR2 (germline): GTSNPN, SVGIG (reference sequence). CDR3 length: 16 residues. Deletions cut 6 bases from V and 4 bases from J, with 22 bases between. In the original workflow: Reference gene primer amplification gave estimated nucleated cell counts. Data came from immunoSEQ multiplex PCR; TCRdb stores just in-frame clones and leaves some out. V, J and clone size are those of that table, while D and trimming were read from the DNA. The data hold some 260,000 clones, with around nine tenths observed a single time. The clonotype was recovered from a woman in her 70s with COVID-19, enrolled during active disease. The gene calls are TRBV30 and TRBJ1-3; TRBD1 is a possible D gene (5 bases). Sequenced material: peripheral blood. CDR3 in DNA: TGTGCCTGCGAACAGGAGAAAGTACTGGCAGGAAACACCATATATTTT. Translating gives CACEQEKVLAGNTIYF.